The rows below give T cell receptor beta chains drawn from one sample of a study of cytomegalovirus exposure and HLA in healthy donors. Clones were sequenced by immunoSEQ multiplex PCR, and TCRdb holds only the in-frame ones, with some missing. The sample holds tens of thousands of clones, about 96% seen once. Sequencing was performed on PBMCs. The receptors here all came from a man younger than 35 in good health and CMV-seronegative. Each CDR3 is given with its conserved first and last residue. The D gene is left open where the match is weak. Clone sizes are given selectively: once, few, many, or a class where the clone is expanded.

CDR3aa: CASSSRRNTGFVANVLTF
CDR3nt: TGTGCCAGCAGCTCAAGAAGGAATACAGGGTTCGTGGCCAACGTCCTGACTTTC
j_gene: TRBJ2-6
len: 18
v_gene: TRBV7-9
abundance: -
d_gene: -

CDR3aa: CASSLSIRGDEQFF
CDR3nt: TGTGCCAGCAGTTTATCGATAAGGGGCGATGAGCAGTTCTTC
j_gene: TRBJ2-1
len: 14
v_gene: TRBV27
abundance: -
d_gene: -

CDR3aa: CASRRTDATNEKLFF
CDR3nt: TGTGCCAGTAGGCGGACAGATGCAACTAATGAAAAACTGTTTTTT
j_gene: TRBJ1-4
len: 15
v_gene: TRBV19
abundance: -
d_gene: -

CDR3aa: CASSLERAGGVEDTQYF
CDR3nt: TGTGCCAGCAGCTTAGAAAGAGCGGGAGGGGTAGAAGATACGCAGTATTTT
j_gene: TRBJ2-3
len: 17
v_gene: TRBV7-2
abundance: few
d_gene: TRBD2

CDR3aa: CASSQGETAGQPQHF
CDR3nt: TGTGCCAGCAGCCAAGGAGAGACAGCCGGCCAGCCCCAGCATTTT
j_gene: TRBJ1-5
len: 15
v_gene: TRBV4-2
abundance: -
d_gene: -

CDR3aa: CASSVELSNTGELFF
CDR3nt: TGTGCCAGCAGTGTGGAGCTTTCGAACACCGGGGAGCTGTTTTTT
j_gene: TRBJ2-2
len: 15
v_gene: TRBV28
abundance: -
d_gene: -

CDR3aa: CAISDTAGGDTQYF
CDR3nt: TGTGCCATCAGTGATACAGCGGGAGGAGATACGCAGTATTTT
j_gene: TRBJ2-3
len: 14
v_gene: TRBV10-3
abundance: -
d_gene: TRBD2

CDR3aa: CASSQNPGLAGAGDTQYF
CDR3nt: TGTGCCAGCAGCCAAAATCCGGGACTAGCGGGGGCCGGGGATACGCAGTATTTT
j_gene: TRBJ2-3
len: 18
v_gene: TRBV7-8
abundance: -
d_gene: TRBD2

CDR3aa: CASSIGGAGELFF
CDR3nt: TGTGCCAGTAGTATCGGGGGAGCCGGGGAGCTGTTTTTT
j_gene: TRBJ2-2
len: 13
v_gene: TRBV19
abundance: -
d_gene: -

CDR3aa: CATGTSGANNEQFF
CDR3nt: TGCGCCACCGGGACTAGCGGGGCCAACAATGAGCAGTTCTTC
j_gene: TRBJ2-1
len: 14
v_gene: TRBV10-1
abundance: -
d_gene: TRBD2

CDR3aa: CASSLTAGQETQYF
CDR3nt: TGCGCCAGCAGCTTGACGGCAGGCCAAGAGACCCAGTACTTC
j_gene: TRBJ2-5
len: 14
v_gene: TRBV5-1
abundance: -
d_gene: -

CDR3aa: CASSLGVLGATGELFF
CDR3nt: TGTGCCAGCAGCTTGGGTGTTTTGGGGGCAACCGGGGAGCTGTTTTTT
j_gene: TRBJ2-2
len: 16
v_gene: TRBV5-4
abundance: -
d_gene: -

CDR3aa: CASSVSTSYEQYF
CDR3nt: TGTGCCAGCAGTGTTAGTACCTCCTACGAGCAGTACTTC
j_gene: TRBJ2-7
len: 13
v_gene: TRBV6-1
abundance: -
d_gene: -

CDR3aa: CASSVGTGGSREQYF
CDR3nt: TGTGCCAGCAGCGTAGGGACAGGGGGAAGTCGCGAGCAGTACTTC
j_gene: TRBJ2-7
len: 15
v_gene: TRBV9
abundance: -
d_gene: TRBD1

CDR3aa: CASSQYRQGCYGYTF
CDR3nt: TGCGCCAGCAGTCAATACCGACAGGGTTGCTATGGCTACACCTTC
j_gene: TRBJ1-2
len: 15
v_gene: TRBV23-1
abundance: -
d_gene: TRBD1

CDR3aa: CASSDPSVSTDTQYF
CDR3nt: TGTGCCAGCAGTGATCCGAGCGTGAGCACAGATACGCAGTATTTT
j_gene: TRBJ2-3
len: 15
v_gene: TRBV2
abundance: -
d_gene: -

CDR3aa: CASSAASGYNEQFF
CDR3nt: TGCGCCAGCAGCGCGGCTAGCGGTTACAATGAGCAGTTCTTC
j_gene: TRBJ2-1
len: 14
v_gene: TRBV5-1
abundance: -
d_gene: TRBD2

CDR3aa: CASRPTLGAAPQHF
CDR3nt: TGTGCCAGCAGGCCTACCTTAGGGGCAGCGCCCCAGCATTTT
j_gene: TRBJ1-5
len: 14
v_gene: TRBV28
abundance: -
d_gene: -

CDR3aa: CASRRQRYTDTQYF
CDR3nt: TGTGCCAGCAGAAGACAGAGATACACAGATACGCAGTATTTT
j_gene: TRBJ2-3
len: 14
v_gene: TRBV6-5
abundance: -
d_gene: -

CDR3aa: CASSLRTSGSYEQYF
CDR3nt: TGTGCCAGCAGTTTGCGGACTAGCGGTTCCTACGAGCAGTACTTC
j_gene: TRBJ2-7
len: 15
v_gene: TRBV28
abundance: -
d_gene: TRBD2

CDR3aa: CASSIAGSHNEQFF
CDR3nt: TGCGCCAGCAGTATAGCGGGGAGTCACAATGAGCAGTTCTTC
j_gene: TRBJ2-1
len: 14
v_gene: TRBV10-1
abundance: -
d_gene: TRBD2

CDR3aa: CASSASSALAGGTGELFF
CDR3nt: TGTGCCAGCAGCGCCTCCTCGGCGCTAGCGGGAGGCACCGGGGAGCTGTTTTTT
j_gene: TRBJ2-2
len: 18
v_gene: TRBV4-2
abundance: -
d_gene: TRBD2

CDR3aa: CASSLARDNNQPQHF
CDR3nt: TGTGCCAGCAGCTTAGCCAGGGACAACAATCAGCCCCAGCATTTT
j_gene: TRBJ1-5
len: 15
v_gene: TRBV7-6
abundance: -
d_gene: -

CDR3aa: CASSFDLLAQQFF
CDR3nt: TGTGCCAGCAGTTTCGACTTATTAGCTCAGCAGTTCTTC
j_gene: TRBJ2-1
len: 13
v_gene: TRBV5-6
abundance: -
d_gene: -

CDR3aa: CAWSVGQGVEQYF
CDR3nt: TGTGCCTGGAGTGTGGGACAGGGGGTCGAGCAGTACTTC
j_gene: TRBJ2-7
len: 13
v_gene: TRBV30
abundance: -
d_gene: TRBD1

CDR3aa: CASQSTGDDQPQHF
CDR3nt: TGTGCCAGCCAATCGACAGGGGATGATCAGCCCCAGCATTTT
j_gene: TRBJ1-5
len: 14
v_gene: TRBV28
abundance: -
d_gene: TRBD1

CDR3aa: CASSPDRARYNSPLHF
CDR3nt: TGTGCCAGCAGCCCGGACAGGGCCCGATATAATTCACCCCTCCACTTT
j_gene: TRBJ1-6
len: 16
v_gene: TRBV5-6
abundance: -
d_gene: TRBD1

CDR3aa: CASSSPGLAFYEQYF
CDR3nt: TGTGCCAGCAGCTCTCCGGGACTAGCTTTTTACGAGCAGTACTTC
j_gene: TRBJ2-7
len: 15
v_gene: TRBV5-6
abundance: -
d_gene: TRBD2

CDR3aa: CASSFEGGPGGEQFF
CDR3nt: TGTGCCAGCAGTTTCGAGGGAGGGCCGGGGGGTGAGCAGTTCTTC
j_gene: TRBJ2-1
len: 15
v_gene: TRBV27
abundance: -
d_gene: TRBD2

CDR3aa: CAQSRGDKNEKLFF
CDR3nt: TGTGCCCAGTCTCGGGGGGACAAGAATGAAAAACTGTTTTTT
j_gene: TRBJ1-4
len: 14
v_gene: TRBV30
abundance: -
d_gene: -

CDR3aa: CASSLGGDQPQHF
CDR3nt: TGTGCCAGCAGCTTAGGGGGGGACCAGCCCCAGCATTTT
j_gene: TRBJ1-5
len: 13
v_gene: TRBV7-9
abundance: -
d_gene: -

CDR3aa: CASRKTSGRAQSDTQYF
CDR3nt: TGTGCCAGCAGAAAAACTAGCGGGAGGGCCCAGTCAGATACGCAGTATTTT
j_gene: TRBJ2-3
len: 17
v_gene: TRBV2
abundance: -
d_gene: TRBD2

CDR3aa: CASSVTSGGVNEQFF
CDR3nt: TGTGCCAGCAGCGTAACTAGCGGAGGGGTCAATGAGCAGTTCTTC
j_gene: TRBJ2-1
len: 15
v_gene: TRBV9
abundance: -
d_gene: TRBD2

CDR3aa: CSARGGSGSGNTIYF
CDR3nt: TGCAGCGCAAGGGGGGGGTCAGGCTCTGGAAACACCATATATTTT
j_gene: TRBJ1-3
len: 15
v_gene: TRBV29-1
abundance: -
d_gene: -

CDR3aa: CASSGDGRAHNEQFF
CDR3nt: TGTGCCAGCAGTGGGGACGGGAGGGCCCACAATGAGCAGTTCTTC
j_gene: TRBJ2-1
len: 15
v_gene: TRBV6-1
abundance: -
d_gene: TRBD2

CDR3aa: CASSVYDRGEVAFF
CDR3nt: TGTGCCAGCAGCGTATACGACAGGGGGGAAGTAGCTTTCTTT
j_gene: TRBJ1-1
len: 14
v_gene: TRBV7-9
abundance: -
d_gene: TRBD1

CDR3aa: CASSWTRSEQYF
CDR3nt: TGTGCCAGCAGCTGGACTAGGTCCGAGCAGTACTTC
j_gene: TRBJ2-7
len: 12
v_gene: TRBV28
abundance: once
d_gene: TRBD2

CDR3aa: CASGLVVGGRQERYGYTF
CDR3nt: TGTGCTAGTGGTTTGGTTGTAGGGGGCCGTCAGGAACGCTATGGCTACACCTTC
j_gene: TRBJ1-2
len: 18
v_gene: TRBV12-5
abundance: -
d_gene: TRBD1

CDR3aa: CASSFGRGVSYNEQFF
CDR3nt: TGTGCCAGCAGCTTTGGGAGGGGTGTATCCTACAATGAGCAGTTCTTC
j_gene: TRBJ2-1
len: 16
v_gene: TRBV7-9
abundance: -
d_gene: TRBD2

CDR3aa: CASSLVGAVYNEQFF
CDR3nt: TGTGCCAGCAGCTTAGTGGGGGCGGTCTACAATGAGCAGTTCTTC
j_gene: TRBJ2-1
len: 15
v_gene: TRBV7-2
abundance: -
d_gene: -